Below, 32 T cell receptor beta chains from the same sample are listed, as sequenced in a study of T-cell reconstitution after alpha-beta-depleted transplantation in children (dated by TCRdb to about 2016). The library was obtained by PCR. Sequencing instrument: Illumina HiSeq 2500. To normalize quantification of the TCRbeta repertoire, the TCR libraries were built with molecular barcoding that relied on unique molecular identifiers. The raw public reads went through TCRdb reprocessing: fastp at Q25, MiXCR clone calling, in-frame beta chains kept. Each CDR3 protein appears once, grouped with its most common genes and DNA. The sample contains roughly 220,000 distinct CDR3 sequences, roughly 9.1% of them found a single time. 35% to 40% of the sample belongs to the ten largest clones. The treatment or condition label of this sample denotes: allogeneic hematopoietic cell transplantation with graft depleted of TCRalphabeta T cells and CD19 B cells.

The material sequenced was PBMCs, mostly from graft donor cells, taken 360 days after TCRalphabeta/CD19-depleted stem cell transplant. The receptors stem from a male patient between 2 and 10 years old who had a stem cell transplant for acute myeloid leukemia, so the T cells may come from the graft donor.

The table lists this clonotype with many counts. V gene TRBV5-1 combines with J gene TRBJ2-3; D remains unclear. The CDR3 is 16 amino acids. CDR1 is SGHRS, CDR2 YFSETQ, per germline. Trimming removed 2 bases from V and 6 bases from J, with 19 bases in between. The chain's CDR3 is CASSFIPPLADDTQYF. CDR3 sequence (DNA): TGCGCCAGCAGCTTTATCCCCCCACTCGCTGATGATACGCAGTATTTT.

This clonotype has ten or more counts. The V gene is TRBV6-5, the J gene TRBJ1-1; D call uncertain. The CDR3 totals 15 residues. V shed 6 bases and J shed 0 bases, with 14 bases lying between them. CDR1 is MNHEY and CDR2 is SVGAGI in the germline V gene. The CDR3 region has the DNA TGTGCCAGCAGGTTCTCGGGCAAGATGAACACTGAAGCTTTCTTT. Protein: CASRFSGKMNTEAFF.

The genes are TRBV20-1 and TRBJ2-2, with D tentatively TRBD2 (6 bases). The length of the CDR3 is 14 residues. Germline lookup yields CDR1 DFQATT and CDR2 SNEGSKA (reference sequence). The V gene lost 3 bases and the J gene lost 0 bases, with 8 bases spanning the gap. The CDR3 coding sequence is TGCAGTGCTAGCCCGGGAGCGAACACCGGGGAGCTGTTTTTT. It encodes CSASPGANTGELFF.

The chain links TRBV7-9 to TRBJ2-3, with D maybe TRBD2 (5 bases). The CDR3 spans 15 residues. CDR1 is SEHNR, CDR2 FQNEAQ, per germline (reference sequence). Trimming took off 5 bases at V and 0 bases at J, with 12 bases between the two ends. As DNA, the CDR3 is TGTGCCAGCAGCGCAAGCGGAACTAGCACAGATACGCAGTATTTT. Translated: CASSASGTSTDTQYF. Full variable domain (outside the CDR3, taken from reference TRBV7-9 and TRBJ2-3): DTGVSQNPRHKITKRGQNVTFRCDPISEHNRLYWYRQTLGQGPEFLTYFQNEAQLEKSRLLSDRFSAERPKGSFSTLEIQRTEQGDSAMYLCASSASGTSTDTQYFGPGTRLTVL.

The sample holds a few counts of this clonotype. The rearrangement uses TRBV6-2 or TRBV6-3 and TRBJ2-7; TRBD2 agrees at 9 bases. The length of the CDR3 is 18 residues. The germline CDR1 and CDR2 sequences are MNHEY and SVGEGT. J lost 3 bases, V lost 2 bases, and 14 bases had no gene match. The CDR3 sequence is CASSYRLAGRFSLYEQYF. CDR3 in DNA: TGTGCCAGCAGTTACAGGCTAGCGGGAAGATTCTCTCTCTACGAGCAGTACTTC.

This chain uses TRBV12-3 or TRBV12-4 with TRBJ2-3; D is unresolved. Trimming cost V 0 bases and J 6 bases, with 10 bases left between them. This CDR3 is 14 amino acids long. This CDR3 reads CASSLAQRSDTQYF. CDR3 bases: TGTGCCAGCAGTTTAGCGCAGCGTTCTGATACGCAGTATTTT.

This clonotype has just a few counts. This chain uses TRBV5-6 with TRBJ2-3; a possible D gene is TRBD2 (5 bases). The CDR3 is 17 residues long. The germline CDR1 and CDR2 sequences are SGHDT and YYEEEE. V shed 4 bases and J shed 0 bases, with 18 bases lying between them. The CDR3 DNA reads TGTGCCAGCAGCCCCCGACGGAGGTCAACTAGCACAGATACGCAGTATTTT. It is translated as CASSPRRRSTSTDTQYF.

CDR3 bases: TGTGCCAGCAGGGACACCACCTACGAGCAGTACTTC. This codes for CASRDTTYEQYF. The J gene is TRBJ2-7, the V gene TRBV2; possibly TRBD1 for D (5 bases). The CDR3 is made up of 12 amino acids. V was trimmed by 6 bases and J by 2 bases, leaving 8 bases between them. Germline V gene data show CDR1 as SNHLY and CDR2 as FYNNEI.

This clonotype was counted ten times or more. The chain combines TRBV18 with TRBJ2-4; no reliable D call. Looked up from germline, CDR1 is KGHSH and CDR2 is LQKENI. CDR3 length: 14 amino acids. V was clipped by 0 bases and J by 6 bases, with 9 bases between them. The CDR3: CASSPPVGRNIQYF. CDR3 nucleotides: TGTGCCAGCTCACCACCGGTAGGACGAAACATTCAGTACTTC.

The rearrangement uses TRBV19 and TRBJ1-4, with D maybe TRBD1 (6 bases). CDR1 is LNHDA, CDR2 SQIVND, per germline (reference sequence). Trimming shortened V by 10 bases and J by 3 bases, and 12 bases separated the two germline ends. The CDR3 extends over 13 amino acids. Here the CDR3 DNA reads TGTGCCACTCGCAGGGGTTCTAATGAAAAACTGTTTTTT. It codes for CATRRGSNEKLFF.

The chain is built from TRBV7-9 and TRBJ1-5; D is unclear. This CDR3 is built from 14 residues. Germline lookup yields CDR1 SEHNR and CDR2 FQNEAQ (reference sequence). V was pared by 6 bases and J by 0 bases, with 9 bases between. Here the CDR3 DNA reads TGTGCCAGCAGGCCCGTGTATAGCAATCAGCCCCAGCATTTT. Protein sequence: CASRPVYSNQPQHF.

The chain links TRBV3-1 to TRBJ2-2; D may be TRBD1 (6 bases). CDR1 is LGHDT and CDR2 is YNNKEL in the germline V gene (reference sequence). This CDR3 has 14 residues. Trimming removed 3 bases at V and 5 bases at J, with 10 bases between. The CDR3 nucleotides read TGTGCCAGCAGCCAGGAAGGGGGAACCGGGGAGCTGTTTTTT. Encoded protein: CASSQEGGTGELFF. The full variable domain, completed using reference TRBV3-1 and TRBJ2-2, is DTAVSQTPKYLVTQMGNDKSIKCEQNLGHDTMYWYKQDSKKFLKIMFSYNNKELIINETVPNRFSPKSPDKAHLNLHINSLELGDSAVYFCASSQEGGTGELFFGEGSRLTVL.

This clonotype was detected a few times. This chain joins TRBV20-1 and TRBJ1-1; no reliable D call. Germline V CDR1 and CDR2: DFQATT, SNEGSKA (reference sequence). The CDR3 runs 10 residues. Trimming pared 6 bases from V and 1 base from J, leaving 3 bases between. The CDR3 region is CSASNTEAFF. The CDR3 nucleotides are TGCAGTGCCTCGAACACTGAAGCTTTCTTT.

This clonotype was seen ten or more times. This chain links TRBV11-3 with TRBJ2-1; perhaps D is TRBD1 or TRBD2 (5 bases each). This CDR3 spans 11 amino acids. V gave up 1 base and J gave up 11 bases, with 6 bases separating them. The germline V gene has CDR1 SGHNT and CDR2 YENEEA. The CDR3 DNA follows: TGTGCCAGCAGCTTAGGGGGACAGCAGTTCTTC. Protein sequence: CASSLGGQQFF. Together with reference TRBV11-3 and TRBJ2-1, the CDR3 gives the full variable domain: EAGVVQSPRYKIIEKKQPVAFWCNPISGHNTLYWYLQNLGQGPELLIRYENEEAVDDSQLPKDRFSAERLKGVDSTLKIQPAELGDSAVYLCASSLGGQQFFGPGTRLTVL.

This clonotype has only a few counts. The chain carries TRBV7-2 and TRBJ2-5; 8 bases map to TRBD2. With 7 bases clipped from V and 6 bases from J, the junction kept 16 bases outside the gene matches. CDR3 length equals 16 residues. Germline CDR1 SGHTA, CDR2 FQGNSA. CDR3 sequence reads: CASKPLRREDAQTQYF. In nucleotides, the CDR3 is TGTGCCAGCAAACCCCTTCGGCGGGAGGATGCCCAGACCCAGTACTTC.

This chain joins TRBV14 and TRBJ2-5; tentatively, D is TRBD2 (6 bases). Between the trimmed V and J ends, which lost 5 bases and 5 bases, there was a span of 12 bases. The CDR3 contains 13 residues. Germline CDR1 is SGHDN and CDR2 is FVKESK. The CDR3 DNA reads TGTGCCAGCAGCGGGGGGAGATGGGAGACCCAGTACTTC. Translation: CASSGGRWETQYF.

This clonotype came up a few times. CDR3 nucleotides: TGCAGCGTTGAAGATGAGAAACAGGGTAGGAGCTTTGGAGCTTTCTTT. It encodes CSVEDEKQGRSFGAFF. The chain couples TRBV29-1 to TRBJ1-1; a possible D gene is TRBD1 (6 bases). V gave up 0 bases and J gave up 10 bases, with 24 bases separating them. CDR1 and CDR2 (germline): SQVTM, ANQGSEA. The CDR3 totals 16 residues.

The gene calls are TRBV5-5 and TRBJ2-6; D is unclear. Germline-derived CDR1 and CDR2 are SGHKS and YYEKEE (reference sequence). The CDR3 totals 14 residues. The V end was cut by 5 bases, the J end by 2 bases, with 8 bases between. The CDR3 reads CASSRLTGANVLTF. The CDR3 nucleotides are TGTGCCAGCAGTCGACTGACTGGGGCCAACGTCCTGACTTTC.

This clonotype was seen ten or more times. The rearrangement joins TRBV29-1 to TRBJ2-7; possible D gene TRBD2, 6 bases. V was trimmed by 4 bases and J by 3 bases, leaving 16 bases between them. This CDR3 spans 14 amino acids. In germline, CDR1 is SQVTM, CDR2 ANQGSEA. The CDR3 nucleotides are TGCAGCGTTGCCAGCCCAGAGGACTACTACGAGCAGTACTTC. Amino acid sequence: CSVASPEDYYEQYF.

Comments on this clonotype: A clone one base away is much larger, so this may be a read error. V usage is TRBV20-1 and J usage is TRBJ2-1; 9 bases are shared with TRBD2. Per germline, CDR1 DFQATT and CDR2 SNEGSKA (reference sequence). CDR3 size: 14 residues. CDR3 protein: CSAKVLAGYSEQFF. The CDR3 DNA follows: TGCAGTGCCAAGGTTCTAGCGGGATACAGTGAGCAGTTCTTC.

This clonotype was seen ten or more times. V usage is TRBV12-3 or TRBV12-4 and J usage is TRBJ2-2, with D perhaps matching TRBD2 (5 bases). Trimming left V 6 bases short and J 8 bases short, with 13 bases between. The CDR3 runs to 13 residues. The CDR3 DNA reads as TGTGCCAGCAGGGACTCGGGTAGGGGGGAGCTGTTTTTT. Its translation: CASRDSGRGELFF.

The chain links TRBV7-9 to TRBJ2-5, with D possibly TRBD2 on 6 matching bases. CDR3 length equals 15 residues. CDR1 is SEHNR and CDR2 is FQNEAQ in the germline V gene (reference sequence). The V end lost 7 bases, the J end lost 1 base, and 16 bases lay between the germline ends. This chain's CDR3 is CASKTRVGGQETQYF. The CDR3 region has the DNA TGTGCCAGCAAGACTAGGGTGGGAGGCCAAGAGACCCAGTACTTC.

The chain is built from TRBV12-3 or TRBV12-4 and TRBJ2-3; D perhaps matches TRBD2 (6 bases). The V end was cut by 1 base, the J end by 10 bases, with 21 bases between. This CDR3 has 16 amino acids. CDR3 DNA sequence: TGTGCCAGCAGTTTAGTTTCTAGCCGCCTCGGCGGGGCGCAGTATTTT. Protein product: CASSLVSSRLGGAQYF.

The rearrangement links TRBV25-1 to TRBJ1-2; D not resolved. Trimming took off 2 bases at V and 4 bases at J, with 5 bases between the two ends. Germline values: CDR1 MGHDK, CDR2 SYGVNS. This CDR3 has 12 residues. The DNA of the CDR3 is TGTGCCAGCAGTGAACCGGCCTATGGCTACACCTTC. Protein sequence: CASSEPAYGYTF.

This clonotype was detected many times. CDR3 loop: CSARAPSGGETQYF. In DNA form, the CDR3 reads TGCAGTGCTAGAGCTCCCTCGGGGGGCGAGACCCAGTACTTC. J is TRBJ2-5 and V is TRBV20-1; tentative D call: TRBD2 (7 bases). The V gene lost 1 base and the J gene lost 5 bases, with 14 bases spanning the gap. Germline loops: CDR1 DFQATT, CDR2 SNEGSKA (reference sequence). The CDR3 has 14 amino acids.

This clonotype was counted only a few times. The chain has TRBV6-1 and TRBJ1-6; D unresolved. CDR3 length equals 12 residues. V lost 3 bases and J 7 bases, leaving 4 bases between the germline ends. Germline values: CDR1 MNHNS, CDR2 SASEGT. CDR3 DNA sequence: TGTGCCAGCAGTGACTGGAATTCACCCCTCCACTTT. This codes for CASSDWNSPLHF.

This clonotype was counted at least ten times. The chain is built from TRBV20-1 and TRBJ2-1, with TRBD1 identical over 7 bases. Germline-derived CDR1 and CDR2 are DFQATT and SNEGSKA (reference sequence). The CDR3 totals 11 residues. The ends lost 7 bases at V and 8 bases at J; junction bases unmatched: 5. This CDR3 is CSVGQWDEQFF. For the CDR3, the DNA is TGCAGTGTGGGACAGTGGGATGAGCAGTTCTTC.

The chain employs TRBV7-2 and TRBJ1-2; 7 nucleotides match TRBD1. The CDR3 loop spans 15 amino acids. Trimming removed 4 bases from V and 4 bases from J; junction bases left unmatched: 9. CDR1 is SGHTA and CDR2 is FQGNSA in the germline V gene. CDR3 sequence: CASSSPDRVTYGYTF. The DNA for the CDR3 is TGTGCCAGCAGCTCACCCGACAGGGTTACCTATGGCTACACCTTC.

The rearrangement links TRBV5-1 to TRBJ2-1, with 9 bases aligning to TRBD1. V was pared by 2 bases and J by 4 bases, with 4 bases of the junction left unmatched. Germline CDR1 SGHRS, CDR2 YFSETQ. There are 15 residues in the CDR3. Here the CDR3 DNA reads TGCGCCAGCAGCTTCGGGACAGGGTCATACAATGAGCAGTTCTTC. Residues: CASSFGTGSYNEQFF.

This clonotype was observed a few times. This chain joins TRBV29-1 and TRBJ2-7; 10 nucleotides agree with TRBD1. Germline values: CDR1 SQVTM, CDR2 ANQGSEA. J lost 2 bases, V lost 4 bases, and 2 bases had no gene match. The CDR3 covers 13 residues. DNA for the CDR3: TGCAGCGTTGTTGGACAGGGGGCCTACGAGCAGTACTTC. It specifies CSVVGQGAYEQYF.

This clonotype turned up a few times. This sequence joins TRBV19 and TRBJ1-5; TRBD1 matches 8 bases. CDR1 is LNHDA, CDR2 SQIVND, per germline (reference sequence). The junction had 1 base not matched to a gene; V was cut back by 4 bases and J by 5 bases. The CDR3 extends over 13 amino acids. CDR3 bases: TGTGCCAGTAGTACACAGGGGGATCAGCCCCAGCATTTT. Its protein product is CASSTQGDQPQHF. Looking up the rest from reference TRBV19 and TRBJ1-5 gives the full variable domain: DGGITQSPKYLFRKEGQNVTLSCEQNLNHDAMYWYRQDPGQGLRLIYYSQIVNDFQKGDIAEGYSVSREKKESFPLTVTSAQKNPTAFYLCASSTQGDQPQHFGDGTRLSIL.

This clonotype was seen ten or more times. The chain has TRBV25-1 and TRBJ2-7; D possibly matches TRBD1 or TRBD2 (5 bases each). V lost 4 bases and J lost 3, with 10 bases in between. This CDR3 is built from 13 residues. The V gene's germline CDR1 is MGHDK and CDR2 SYGVNS. The CDR3 spells CASSGPGRYEQYF. In nucleotides, the CDR3 is TGTGCCAGCAGTGGGCCGGGACGCTACGAGCAGTACTTC.